This T cell receptor beta chain was recovered during a study of vaccination and CD4 T cells after COVID-19. In the study overall: From HCoV-229E, HCoV-OC43, HCoV-NL63 and SARS-CoV-2, overlapping spike peptides were used to stimulate the cells.

Of note for this clonotype: Its antigen remains unknown.

Treatment of the sample: approximately 10-day PBMC culture with coronavirus spike peptide pools or control peptides (ViraFEST assay). Days 3 and 7 saw half the medium swapped for fresh IL-2 medium. At the Johns Hopkins FTIC core, DNA taken from cultured CD4+ T cells was sequenced by way of the Oncomine TCR Beta short-read assay. Once CD4+ T cells had been cultured, genomic DNA was extracted from them. TCRdb reprocessed the PCR reads via MiXCR and lists one record per CDR3 protein. This sample has about 13,000 distinct CDR3 sequences, with approximately 74% found just once. CDR1 is SEHNR, CDR2 FQNEAQ, per germline (reference sequence). The CDR3 has 14 amino acids. V lost 7 bases, J lost 7 bases, and 12 bases stayed unmatched.

This TCR was recovered from a human donor who received a COVID-19 vaccine. The chain carries TRBV7-9 and TRBJ2-5, with 7 bases fitting TRBD2. This sample comprised CD4+ T cells from blood, cultured in vitro, obtained after SARS-CoV-2 vaccination. The DNA for the CDR3 is TGTGCCAGCAACCCAATACGGGGGGAGGCGACCCAGTACTTC. Its translation is CASNPIRGEATQYF.